The 13 T cell receptor beta chains presented below share a single source sample, sequenced in a study of tumor and adjacent non-tumor tissue in lung cancer. Three rounds of nested PCR, following a modified ARM-PCR protocol, produced the TCRbeta library. One entry per CDR3 protein results from TCRdb running MiXCR on the multiplex PCR reads. This sample yields around 120,000 distinct CDR3 sequences, of which over 65% are seen a single time; over 10% belongs to the top ten. This sample's RNA came from whole unsorted tissue. Sequencing was performed on lung tumor tissue. The receptors derive from a man aged 30 to 39 with non-small cell lung cancer.

V is TRBV11-2 and J is TRBJ1-4, with D perhaps matching TRBD1 (5 bases). Trimming stripped 10 bases from V and 8 bases from J, with 20 bases between. Per the germline V gene, CDR1 is SGHAT and CDR2 is FQNNGV. The CDR3 extends over 14 amino acids. CDR3 DNA sequence: TGTGCCAATAGCTTCGCAGGACAACTAGAAAAACTGTTTTTT. Translation gives CANSFAGQLEKLFF.

The chain is built from TRBV5-4 and TRBJ2-3, with D tentatively TRBD2 (6 bases). The CDR3 is 13 residues long. V shed 4 bases and J shed 5 bases, with 11 bases lying between them. CDR1 is SGHNT, CDR2 YYREEE, per germline (reference sequence). CDR3 DNA: TGTGCCAGCAGCCCCCGGAGGGTAGATACGCAGTATTTT. Translated: CASSPRRVDTQYF.

Note on this clonotype: A junction end diverges from the germline sequence, so it may reflect a read error. The chain has TRBV6-2 or TRBV6-3 and TRBJ2-3, with D unresolved. Per germline, CDR1 MNHEY and CDR2 SVGEGT. The CDR3 covers 12 residues. CDR3 bases: TGTGCCAGCAACCATGGCGCAGATATGCAGTATTTT. Translation gives CASNHGADMQYF.

Worth noting for this clonotype: This CDR3 is missing its conserved last phenylalanine or tryptophan, likely due to a read error. The chain couples TRBV7-8 to TRBJ1-2; D is undetermined. The germline CDR1 and CDR2 sequences are SGHVS and FQNEAQ. CDR3 length: 13 amino acids. CDR3 coding DNA: TGTGCCAGCAGCTTCGACACGGACTATGCCTACACCTTG. Protein sequence: CASSFDTDYAYTL.

This clonotype has only one observation. Compared with germline, one end of the junction differs, possibly owing to a read error. J is TRBJ1-2 and V is TRBV29-1, with D possibly matching TRBD1 (6 bases). The length of the CDR3 is 13 residues. Germline CDR1 SQVTM, CDR2 ANQGSEA. CDR3 nucleotide sequence: TGCAGCAGTTCGGACAGTCGGGTGTATGACTACGCCTTC. Translated, it gives CSSSDSRVYDYAF.

The count of this clonotype is one. This may come from a read error, since a much larger clone is one base off. V is TRBV7-8 and J is TRBJ2-2, with D maybe TRBD2 (5 bases). Germline-derived CDR1 and CDR2 are SGHVS and FQNEAQ. V lost 1 base and J lost 0, with 12 bases in between. The CDR3 is 17 amino acids. In DNA form, the CDR3 reads TGTGCCAGCAGCTTAGAGGGAGCACGTCCGAACACCGGGGAGCTGTTTTTT. This encodes CASSLEGARPNTGELFF.

As to this clonotype: Being one base from a much bigger clone, this may be a read error. J is TRBJ2-3 and V is TRBV6-1; D perhaps matches TRBD1 (5 bases). The V gene's germline CDR1 is MNHNS and CDR2 SASEGT. This CDR3 contains 13 residues. The CDR3 spells CATHRPDTDMQYF. CDR3 in DNA: TGTGCCACCCATCGGCCGGACACAGATATGCAGTATTTT.

Comments on this clonotype: Relative to the germline gene, one junction end is altered; a read error may explain this. The rearrangement uses TRBV11-1 and TRBJ2-5; D is possibly TRBD2 (6 bases). Germline CDR1 is SGHAT and CDR2 is FQDESV (reference sequence). The CDR3 has 14 residues. CDR3 in amino acids: CASSADTYQETRDF. In DNA, the CDR3 is TGTGCCAGCAGCGCCGACACGTACCAAGAGACCCGGGACTTT.

The V and J genes are TRBV5-5 and TRBJ2-3; possibly TRBD2 for D (6 bases). Trimming shortened V by 3 bases and J by 5 bases, and 19 bases separated the two germline ends. The CDR3 extends over 16 amino acids. CDR1 and CDR2 (germline): SGHKS, YYEKEE (reference sequence). This chain's CDR3 is CASSSVGVGAGDTQYF. The CDR3 DNA reads TGTGCCAGCAGCTCGGTGGGCGTGGGAGCGGGAGATACGCAGTATTTT.

CDR3 sequence reads: CASSDHSGTYNEQFF. For the CDR3, the DNA is TGTGCCAGCAGTGATCATAGCGGGACTTACAATGAGCAGTTCTTC. This sequence joins TRBV25-1 and TRBJ2-1, with 8 positions matching TRBD2. After removal of 3 bases from V and 4 bases from J, the junction contained 5 bases not matched to a gene. This CDR3 is built from 15 residues. Germline V lookup: CDR1 MGHDK, CDR2 SYGVNS. Looking up the rest from reference TRBV25-1 and TRBJ2-1 gives the full variable domain: EADIYQTPRYLVIGTGKKITLECSQTMGHDKMYWYQQDPGMELHLIHYSYGVNSTEKGDLSSESTVSRIRTEHFPLTLESARPSHTSQYLCASSDHSGTYNEQFFGPGTRLTVL.

Comments on this clonotype: The conserved phenylalanine or tryptophan is not found at the CDR3 terminus, so this likely reflects a read error. V gene TRBV6-5 combines with J gene TRBJ2-7, with 8 nucleotides matching TRBD2. V shed 4 bases and J 0 bases; nucleotides not matched to a gene: 5. This CDR3 spans 15 amino acids. Germline V gene sequence: CDR1 MNHEY, CDR2 SVGAGI. CDR3 loop: CASSSFGGGSYEQYL. As DNA, the CDR3 is TGTGCCAGCAGTTCTTTCGGGGGGGGCTCCTACGAGCAGTACTTA.

The chain links TRBV5-6 to TRBJ2-7; D is undetermined. CDR1 is SGHDT and CDR2 is YYEEEE in the germline V gene. The V end was cut by 2 bases, the J end by 3 bases, with 9 bases between. The CDR3 runs to 13 residues. The DNA of the CDR3 is TGTGCCAGCAGCTTCGGCAGGAACTACGAGCAGTACTTC. Its protein is CASSFGRNYEQYF.

As for this clonotype: One junction end does not reproduce the germline sequence, and a read error may be involved. The genes are TRBV11-2 and TRBJ2-7; a weak D match, TRBD2 (5 bases). Germline V gene sequence: CDR1 SGHAT, CDR2 FQNNGV. CDR3 length equals 13 residues. DNA of the CDR3: TGTGCCAGCAGCTTAGACATGGAGGACGAACAGTACTTC. It is translated as CASSLDMEDEQYF.